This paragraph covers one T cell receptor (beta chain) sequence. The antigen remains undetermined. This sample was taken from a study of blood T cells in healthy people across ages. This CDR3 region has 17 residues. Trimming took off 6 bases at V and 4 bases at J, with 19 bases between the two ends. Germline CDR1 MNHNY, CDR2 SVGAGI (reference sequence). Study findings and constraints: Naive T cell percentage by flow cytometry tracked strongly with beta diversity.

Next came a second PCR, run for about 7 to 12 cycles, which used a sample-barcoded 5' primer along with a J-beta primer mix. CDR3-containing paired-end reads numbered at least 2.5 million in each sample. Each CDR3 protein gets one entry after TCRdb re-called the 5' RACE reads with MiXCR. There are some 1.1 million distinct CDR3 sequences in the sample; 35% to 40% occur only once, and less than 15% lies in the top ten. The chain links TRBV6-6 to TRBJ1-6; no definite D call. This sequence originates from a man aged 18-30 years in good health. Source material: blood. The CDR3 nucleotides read TGTGCCAGCAGCCAGAGGCAGCCCGACCGGTATAATTCACCCCTCCACTTT. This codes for CASSQRQPDRYNSPLHF.